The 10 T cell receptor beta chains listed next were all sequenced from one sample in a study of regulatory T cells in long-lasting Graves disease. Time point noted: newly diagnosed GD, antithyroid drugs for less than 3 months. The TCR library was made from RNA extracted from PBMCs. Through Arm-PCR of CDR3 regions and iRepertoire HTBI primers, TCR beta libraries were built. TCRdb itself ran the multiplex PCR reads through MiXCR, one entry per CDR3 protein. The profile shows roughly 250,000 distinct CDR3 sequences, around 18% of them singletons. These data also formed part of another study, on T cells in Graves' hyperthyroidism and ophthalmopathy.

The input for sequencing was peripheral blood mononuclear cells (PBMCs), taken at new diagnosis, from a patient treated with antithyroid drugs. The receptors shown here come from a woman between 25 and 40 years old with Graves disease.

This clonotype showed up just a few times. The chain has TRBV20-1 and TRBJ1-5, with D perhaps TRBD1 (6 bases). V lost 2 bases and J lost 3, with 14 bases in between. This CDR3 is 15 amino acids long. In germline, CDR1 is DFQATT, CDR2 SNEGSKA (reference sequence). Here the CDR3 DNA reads TGCAGTGCTAGACGGCCCGGGGGGGCCAATCAGCCCCAGCATTTT. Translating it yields CSARRPGGANQPQHF.

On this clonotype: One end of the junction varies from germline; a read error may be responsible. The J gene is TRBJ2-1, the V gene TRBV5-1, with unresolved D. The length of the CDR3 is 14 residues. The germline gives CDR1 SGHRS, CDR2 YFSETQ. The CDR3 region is CASSYYKNYNGQFF. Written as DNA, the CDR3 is TGCGCCAGCTCATACTACAAAAACTACAATGGGCAGTTCTTC.

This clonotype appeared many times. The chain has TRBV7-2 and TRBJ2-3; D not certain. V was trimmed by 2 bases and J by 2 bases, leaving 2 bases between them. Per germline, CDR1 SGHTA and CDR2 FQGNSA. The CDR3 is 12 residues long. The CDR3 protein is CASSLYTDTQYF. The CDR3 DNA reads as TGTGCCAGCAGCTTATACACAGATACGCAGTATTTT.

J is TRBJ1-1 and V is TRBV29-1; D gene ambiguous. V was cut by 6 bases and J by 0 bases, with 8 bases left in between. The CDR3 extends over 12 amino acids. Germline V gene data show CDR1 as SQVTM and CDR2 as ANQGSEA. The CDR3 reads CSVPHMNTEAFF. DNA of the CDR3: TGCAGCGTCCCGCATATGAACACTGAAGCTTTCTTT.

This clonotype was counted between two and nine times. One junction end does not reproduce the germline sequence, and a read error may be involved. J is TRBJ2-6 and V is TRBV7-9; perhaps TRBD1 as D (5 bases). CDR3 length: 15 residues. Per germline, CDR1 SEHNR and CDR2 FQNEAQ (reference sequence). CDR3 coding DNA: TGTGCCAGCAGCTTAGTCCCTTCTGGGGCCAGCGTCCTGACTTTC. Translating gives CASSLVPSGASVLTF.

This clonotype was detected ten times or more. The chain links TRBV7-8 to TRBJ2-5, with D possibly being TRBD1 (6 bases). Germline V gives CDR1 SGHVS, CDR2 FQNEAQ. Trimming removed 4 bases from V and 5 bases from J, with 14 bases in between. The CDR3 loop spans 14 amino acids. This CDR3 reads CASSSRGPRETQYF. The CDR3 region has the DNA TGTGCCAGCAGCTCCAGGGGCCCCAGGGAGACCCAGTACTTC.

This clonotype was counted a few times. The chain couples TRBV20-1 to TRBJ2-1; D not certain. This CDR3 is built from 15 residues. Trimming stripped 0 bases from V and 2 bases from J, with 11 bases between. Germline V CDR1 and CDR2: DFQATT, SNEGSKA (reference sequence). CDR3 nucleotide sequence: TGCAGTGCTAGAGATCCGGCCCTACCCTACAATGAGCAGTTCTTC. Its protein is CSARDPALPYNEQFF.

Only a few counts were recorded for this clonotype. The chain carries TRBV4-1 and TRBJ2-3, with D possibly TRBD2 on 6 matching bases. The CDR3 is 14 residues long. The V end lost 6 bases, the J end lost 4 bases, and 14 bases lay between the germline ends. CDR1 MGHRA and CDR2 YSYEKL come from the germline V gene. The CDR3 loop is CASRQQGGADTQYF. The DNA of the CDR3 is TGCGCCAGCAGGCAACAAGGCGGGGCAGATACGCAGTATTTT.

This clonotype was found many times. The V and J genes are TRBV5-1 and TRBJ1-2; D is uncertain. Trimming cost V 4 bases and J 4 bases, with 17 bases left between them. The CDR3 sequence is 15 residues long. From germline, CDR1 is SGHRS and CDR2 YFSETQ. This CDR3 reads CASSPLSALIYGYTF. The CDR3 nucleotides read TGCGCCAGCAGCCCGCTCTCCGCGCTTATCTATGGCTACACCTTC.

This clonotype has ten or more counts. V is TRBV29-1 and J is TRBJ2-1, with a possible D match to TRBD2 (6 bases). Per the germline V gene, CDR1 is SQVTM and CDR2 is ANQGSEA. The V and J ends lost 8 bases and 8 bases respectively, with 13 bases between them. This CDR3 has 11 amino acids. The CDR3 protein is CSIHSGYEQFF. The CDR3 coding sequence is TGCAGCATCCATAGCGGTTATGAGCAGTTCTTC.